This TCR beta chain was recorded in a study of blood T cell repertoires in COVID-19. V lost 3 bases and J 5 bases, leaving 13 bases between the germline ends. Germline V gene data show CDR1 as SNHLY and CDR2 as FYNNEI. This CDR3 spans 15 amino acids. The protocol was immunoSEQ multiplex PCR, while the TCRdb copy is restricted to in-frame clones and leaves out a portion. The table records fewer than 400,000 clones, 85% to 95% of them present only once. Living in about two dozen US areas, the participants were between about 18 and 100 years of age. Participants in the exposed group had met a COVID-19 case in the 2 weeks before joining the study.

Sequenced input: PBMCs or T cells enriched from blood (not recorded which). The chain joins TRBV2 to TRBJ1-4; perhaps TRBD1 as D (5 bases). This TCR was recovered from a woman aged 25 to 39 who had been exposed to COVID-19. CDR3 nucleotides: TGTGCCAGCAGTGAGTGGTCAGGGAGGAATGAAAAACTGTTTTTT. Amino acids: CASSEWSGRNEKLFF.